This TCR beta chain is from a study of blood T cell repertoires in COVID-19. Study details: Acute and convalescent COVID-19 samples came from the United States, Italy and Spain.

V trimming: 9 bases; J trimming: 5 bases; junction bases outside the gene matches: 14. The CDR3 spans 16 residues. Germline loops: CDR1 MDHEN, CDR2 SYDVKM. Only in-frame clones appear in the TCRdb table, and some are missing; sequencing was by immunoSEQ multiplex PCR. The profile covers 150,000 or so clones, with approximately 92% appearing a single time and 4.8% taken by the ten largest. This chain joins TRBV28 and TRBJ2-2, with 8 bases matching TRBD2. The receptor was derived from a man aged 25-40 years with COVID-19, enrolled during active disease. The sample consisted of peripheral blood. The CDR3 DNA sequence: TGTGCCAGTAGTCTTCAAACGGGAGGGCCGACCGGGGAGCTGTTTTTT. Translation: CASSLQTGGPTGELFF.